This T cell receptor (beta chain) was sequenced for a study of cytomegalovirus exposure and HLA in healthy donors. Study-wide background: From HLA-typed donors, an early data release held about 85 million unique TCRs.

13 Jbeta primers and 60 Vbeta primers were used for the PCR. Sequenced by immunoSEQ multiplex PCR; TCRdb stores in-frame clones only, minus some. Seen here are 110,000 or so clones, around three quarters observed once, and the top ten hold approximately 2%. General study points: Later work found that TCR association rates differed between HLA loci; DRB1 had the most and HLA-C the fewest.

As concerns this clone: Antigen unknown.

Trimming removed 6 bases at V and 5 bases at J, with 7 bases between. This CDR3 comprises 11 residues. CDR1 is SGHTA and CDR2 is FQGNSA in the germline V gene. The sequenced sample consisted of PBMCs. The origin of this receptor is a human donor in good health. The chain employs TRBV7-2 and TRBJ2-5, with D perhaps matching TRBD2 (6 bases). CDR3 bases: TGTGCCAGCAGTGGGGGGGAGACCCAGTACTTC. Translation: CASSGGETQYF.